These 19 T cell receptor beta chains were sequenced from one sample in a study of CD8+CD57+ T cells in acquired aplastic anemia. CDR3 and TCR beta VDJ profiling relied on genomic DNA as the template. MiXCR was run by TCRdb on the reads, yielding one entry per CDR3 protein. In the table there are 400,000 to 450,000 distinct CDR3 sequences, about 70% of which are singletons. The sample comprised sorted CD4+, CD8+, or CD8+CD57+ T cells (not recorded which) from PBMCs. All receptors come from a human donor in good health, serving as a control.

On this clonotype: The DNA is left out, because the CDR3 cannot be placed on it with certainty; the CDR3 is given as TCRdb lists it. V gene TRBV6-6 combines with J gene TRBJ2-7; the tabulated D call, TRBD1, remains unverified against the DNA. The CDR3 is 23 residues long, counting both termini. Per germline, CDR1 MNHNY and CDR2 SVGAGI (reference sequence). The chain's CDR3 is CASSFYICSAINPPGQGSYEQYF.

On this clonotype itself: One end of the junction fails to match germline, which may point to a read error. The CDR3 DNA reads TGTGCCAGCAGCCTCGAGAGCTCTGGAAACATCATATATTTT. Residues: CASSLESSGNIIYF. V is TRBV7-9 and J is TRBJ1-3; D unresolved. The CDR3 runs 14 residues. Germline V lookup: CDR1 SEHNR, CDR2 FQNEAQ (reference sequence).

Notes on this clonotype: One junction end does not reproduce the germline sequence, and a read error may be involved. This chain connects TRBV19 to TRBJ1-6; no clear D. Germline values: CDR1 LNHDA, CDR2 SQIVND (reference sequence). The CDR3 length is 14 residues. The DNA for the CDR3 is TGTGCCAGTATTGGACCCCTCTTACCCCCACCCTTCCGCTTC. This gives the protein CASIGPLLPPPFRF.

This clonotype has a count of ten or more. This chain connects TRBV20-1 to TRBJ2-2; D might be TRBD2 (5 bases). Germline V gene lookup returns CDR1 DFQATT and CDR2 SNEGSKA (reference sequence). The CDR3 spans 15 residues. V dropped 1 base and J dropped 3 bases, with 12 bases sitting between them. CDR3 sequence: CSARGEEGDTGELFF. The CDR3 DNA sequence: TGCAGTGCTAGAGGGGAAGAGGGCGACACCGGGGAGCTGTTTTTT.

This clonotype was recorded a few times. The gene calls are TRBV7-3 and TRBJ2-3; 13 bases map to TRBD2. Germline trimming cut 4 bases from V and 5 bases from J; bases unmatched to any gene: 6. Germline lookup yields CDR1 SGHTA and CDR2 FQGTGA. The CDR3 totals 16 residues. The CDR3 sequence: CASSSGLAGDGDTQYF. DNA for the CDR3: TGTGCCAGCAGCTCCGGACTAGCGGGGGATGGAGATACGCAGTATTTT.

This clonotype was recorded many times. The chain links TRBV9 to TRBJ1-4; D perhaps matches TRBD1 (6 bases). CDR1 is SGDLS and CDR2 is YYNGEE in the germline V gene. The CDR3 has 15 residues. V was pared by 7 bases and J by 0 bases, with 13 bases between. CDR3 region: CASSVGAATNEKLFF. The DNA of the CDR3 is TGTGCCAGCTCCGTGGGGGCAGCAACTAATGAAAAACTGTTTTTT.

Written as DNA, the CDR3 is TGCAGTGCTAGACATGTCGGCGGGCGGGATGAAAAACTGTTTTTT. This codes for CSARHVGGRDEKLFF. The chain recombines TRBV20-1 with TRBJ1-4; D is uncertain. Trimming pared 2 bases from V and 6 bases from J, leaving 16 bases between. The CDR3 covers 15 residues. Germline CDR1 and CDR2: DFQATT and SNEGSKA (reference sequence).

The chain employs TRBV20-1 and TRBJ1-1; D is unresolved. The CDR3 has 13 amino acids. Germline lookup yields CDR1 DFQATT and CDR2 SNEGSKA (reference sequence). Between the trimmed V and J ends, which lost 0 bases and 7 bases, there was a span of 12 bases. The CDR3 region has the DNA TGCAGTGCTAGAGATTACGCCCGAAATGAAGCTTTCTTT. It translates to CSARDYARNEAFF.

This chain connects TRBV7-9 to TRBJ2-7; D is perhaps TRBD2 (5 bases). Germline CDR1 reads SEHNR; CDR2 reads FQNEAQ (reference sequence). Trimming cost V 6 bases and J 7 bases, with 13 bases left between them. This CDR3 comprises 12 residues. CDR3 amino acids: CASRLATGEQYF. The DNA for the CDR3 is TGTGCCAGCAGACTGGCTACGGGGGAGCAGTACTTC.

A note on this clonotype: Likely a read error: the CDR3 ends without its conserved phenylalanine or tryptophan. The DNA is left out, because the CDR3 cannot be placed on it with certainty; the CDR3 is given as TCRdb lists it. This chain links TRBV7-2 with TRBJ1-1; the table's D call of TRBD1 was not tested on the DNA. The germline CDR1 and CDR2 sequences are SGHTA and FQGNSA. A total of 14 residues make up the CDR3, ends included. CDR3 loop: CASSQDQGNIKFTL.

This clonotype was detected ten times or more. The chain carries TRBV4-2 and TRBJ2-1, with unresolved D. Germline V gene data show CDR1 as LGHNA and CDR2 as YNFKEQ. The germline V and J ends were trimmed by 0 bases and 2 bases, with 17 bases remaining between them. The CDR3 contains 18 residues. CDR3 protein: CASSQDRVGRTTYNEQFF. CDR3 in DNA: TGTGCCAGCAGCCAAGATAGGGTTGGGCGGACGACCTACAATGAGCAGTTCTTC.

This clonotype has a count of ten or more. V gene TRBV7-2 combines with J gene TRBJ1-6, with 9 nucleotides matching TRBD1. The CDR3 runs to 15 residues. Germline V CDR1 and CDR2: SGHTA, FQGNSA. V lost 6 bases, J lost 5 bases, and 5 bases stayed unmatched. CDR3 loop: CASSRGQGHNSPLHF. In nucleotides, the CDR3 is TGTGCCAGCAGTAGAGGACAGGGGCATAATTCACCCCTCCACTTT.

This clonotype was detected only once. An end of the junction differs from the germline gene, which may be a read error. CDR3 sequence (DNA): TGCAGTGCTAGGGAGGACTACAATGAGGAAGCTCTCTTT. Protein: CSAREDYNEEALF. This chain uses TRBV20-1 with TRBJ1-1; no definite D call. CDR1 and CDR2 from the germline V gene are DFQATT and SNEGSKA (reference sequence). The CDR3 loop spans 13 amino acids.

This clonotype came up many times. The chain joins TRBV19 to TRBJ2-7, with D hard to call. Germline assignment: CDR1 LNHDA and CDR2 SQIVND (reference sequence). Deletions cut 3 bases from V and 3 bases from J, with 18 bases between. The CDR3 totals 16 residues. CDR3 DNA: TGTGCCAGTAGTATTTCGTCGGACCTTGCCGGCTACGAGCAGTACTTC. Amino acids: CASSISSDLAGYEQYF.

This chain uses TRBV3-1 with TRBJ1-1; 9 nucleotides line up with TRBD1. Germline V CDR1 and CDR2: LGHDT, YNNKEL (reference sequence). The CDR3 has 15 residues. V lost 4 bases and J lost 5; bases outside the gene matches: 8. The CDR3 coding sequence is TGTGCCAGCAGCCTCGACCTGACAGGGGGAACTGAAGCTTTCTTT. Encoded protein: CASSLDLTGGTEAFF.

This clonotype was seen at least ten times. This chain uses TRBV27 with TRBJ2-7; 9 bases are shared with TRBD2. V dropped 2 bases and J dropped 0; count of bases not matched to a gene: 11. There are 18 residues in the CDR3. CDR1 is MNHEY, CDR2 SMNVEV, per germline (reference sequence). Here the CDR3 reads CASSLVGTSYDFSYEQYF. The CDR3 DNA is TGTGCCAGCAGTTTAGTCGGGACTAGCTACGATTTCTCCTACGAGCAGTACTTC.

For this clonotype: The junction and the germline gene differ at one end; a read error may be behind it. V is TRBV7-6 and J is TRBJ2-7, with D possibly being TRBD2 (6 bases). The V gene's germline CDR1 is SGHVS and CDR2 FNYEAQ. This CDR3 is built from 14 residues. The CDR3 sequence is CASSSAGTGDAYNF. CDR3 bases: TGTGCCAGCAGCTCAGCCGGGACTGGCGACGCCTACAATTTC.

The V gene is TRBV7-3, the J gene TRBJ1-6; TRBD1 agrees at 7 bases. The trim removed 4 bases at V and 13 bases at J, leaving 16 bases unmatched. The CDR3 is made up of 16 amino acids. CDR1 and CDR2 from the germline V gene are SGHTA and FQGTGA. The CDR3 sequence is CASSYGQVLYTSPLHF. As DNA, the CDR3 is TGTGCCAGCAGCTACGGACAGGTTCTCTATACTTCGCCCCTCCACTTT. Full variable domain (outside the CDR3, taken from reference TRBV7-3 and TRBJ1-6): GAGVSQTPSNKVTEKGKYVELRCDPISGHTALYWYRQSLGQGPEFLIYFQGTGAADDSGLPNDRFFAVRPEGSVSTLKIQRTERGDSAVYLCASSYGQVLYTSPLHFGNGTRLTVT.

The rearrangement joins TRBV12-3 or TRBV12-4 to TRBJ1-4, with 7 bases lining up with TRBD1. The CDR3 runs 16 residues. V was pared by 5 bases and J by 8 bases, with 14 bases of the junction left unmatched. CDR3 nucleotide sequence: TGTGCCAGCAGTGCAGCGGCGAGGGGGCAAGAGGAAAAACTGTTTTTT. It specifies CASSAAARGQEEKLFF.